These 16 T cell receptor beta chains share one sample of origin, sequenced in a study of control samples from healthy donors and cancer patients. The table came from immunoSEQ multiplex PCR; TCRdb's copy has only in-frame clones and leaves some out. Here the sample spans approximately 58,000 clones, around 87% being singletons. Specimen: PBMCs. Receptors originate from a woman aged 55-75 years with lung cancer.

The chain employs TRBV7-6 and TRBJ2-1; no clear D gene. The CDR3 is 12 amino acids. Between the trimmed V and J ends, which lost 1 base and 12 bases, there was a span of 10 bases. CDR1 SGHVS and CDR2 FNYEAQ come from the germline V gene. CDR3 nucleotides: TGTGCCAGCAGCTTAGGGGCAGGAAGGCAGTTCTTC. Translation: CASSLGAGRQFF.

This rearrangement joins TRBV28 to TRBJ1-2; D is unclear. Looked up from germline, CDR1 is MDHEN and CDR2 is SYDVKM. Trimming shortened V by 7 bases and J by 8 bases, and 11 bases separated the two germline ends. CDR3 length equals 11 residues. CDR3 DNA: TGTGCCAGCACCTCCCAAAGGGGCTACACCTTC. Translation gives CASTSQRGYTF.

V is TRBV7-9 and J is TRBJ2-2, with unresolved D. The length of the CDR3 is 13 residues. Germline lookup yields CDR1 SEHNR and CDR2 FQNEAQ (reference sequence). The V end lost 1 base, the J end lost 6 bases, and 6 bases lay between the germline ends. The CDR3 reads CASSLVGAGELFF. As DNA, the CDR3 is TGTGCCAGCAGCTTAGTAGGTGCCGGGGAGCTGTTTTTT. Full variable domain (outside the CDR3, taken from reference TRBV7-9 and TRBJ2-2): DTGVSQNPRHKITKRGQNVTFRCDPISEHNRLYWYRQTLGQGPEFLTYFQNEAQLEKSRLLSDRFSAERPKGSFSTLEIQRTEQGDSAMYLCASSLVGAGELFFGEGSRLTVL.

The gene calls are TRBV2 and TRBJ2-7; no reliable D call. The CDR3 is 12 residues long. V was trimmed by 6 bases and J by 0 bases, leaving 6 bases between them. CDR1 SNHLY and CDR2 FYNNEI come from the germline V gene. CDR3 residues: CASSETSYEQYF. As DNA, the CDR3 is TGTGCCAGCAGCGAGACCTCCTACGAGCAGTACTTC. The full variable domain, rest sourced from reference TRBV2 and TRBJ2-7, is EPEVTQTPSHQVTQMGQEVILRCVPISNHLYFYWYRQILGQKVEFLVSFYNNEISEKSEIFDDQFSVERPDGSNFTLKIRSTKLEDSAMYFCASSETSYEQYFGPGTRLTVT.

The J gene is TRBJ2-7, the V gene TRBV5-4; a weak D match, TRBD2 (5 bases). CDR1 and CDR2 from the germline V gene are SGHNT and YYREEE (reference sequence). The CDR3 extends over 15 amino acids. The V end was cut by 3 bases, the J end by 2 bases, with 15 bases between. CDR3 DNA sequence: TGTGCCAGCAGCTCCCGGGTCGGGAACGCCTACGAGCAGTACTTC. This sequence encodes CASSSRVGNAYEQYF.

The chain combines TRBV5-1 with TRBJ2-1, with D possibly matching TRBD2 (5 bases). Germline V gene sequence: CDR1 SGHRS, CDR2 YFSETQ. V lost 4 bases, J lost 5 bases, and 10 bases lay in between. CDR3 length: 13 amino acids. CDR3 region: CASSLGGDNEQFF. DNA of the CDR3: TGCGCCAGCAGCCTTGGAGGTGACAATGAGCAGTTCTTC. Looking up the rest from reference TRBV5-1 and TRBJ2-1 gives the full variable domain: KAGVTQTPRYLIKTRGQQVTLSCSPISGHRSVSWYQQTPGQGLQFLFEYFSETQRNKGNFPGRFSGRQFSNSRSEMNVSTLELGDSALYLCASSLGGDNEQFFGPGTRLTVL.

This clone was observed a few times. The CDR3 region has the DNA TGTGCCAGCAGCGACAGGGGCAAGGACAATGAGCAGTTCTTC. Residues: CASSDRGKDNEQFF. J is TRBJ2-1 and V is TRBV13, with 8 bases matching TRBD1. CDR3 size: 14 residues. V dropped 5 bases and J dropped 5; count of bases not matched to a gene: 5. Germline V gene data show CDR1 as PRHDT and CDR2 as FYEKMQ (reference sequence). Full variable domain (rest looked up from reference TRBV13 and TRBJ2-1): AAGVIQSPRHLIKEKRETATLKCYPIPRHDTVYWYQQGPGQDPQFLISFYEKMQSDKGSIPDRFSAQQFSDYHSELNMSSLELGDSALYFCASSDRGKDNEQFFGPGTRLTVL.

The chain recombines TRBV4-1 with TRBJ1-1, with D perhaps TRBD1 (6 bases). Germline V lookup: CDR1 MGHRA, CDR2 YSYEKL. This CDR3 spans 16 amino acids. V lost 1 base to trimming and J lost 4 bases, with 16 bases between them. DNA of the CDR3: TGCGCCAGCAGCCAAGCGGCAGCCAGGGGTAGCACTGAAGCTTTCTTT. This encodes CASSQAAARGSTEAFF.

The chain is built from TRBV5-1 and TRBJ1-1; D unclear. Between the trimmed V and J ends, which lost 4 bases and 1 base, there was a span of 8 bases. The CDR3 loop spans 13 amino acids. Per germline, CDR1 SGHRS and CDR2 YFSETQ. The CDR3 loop is CASSPYPNTEAFF. The DNA of the CDR3 is TGCGCCAGCAGCCCTTACCCGAACACTGAAGCTTTCTTT.

The J gene is TRBJ2-3, the V gene TRBV4-2, with TRBD2 matching over 9 bases. Germline CDR1 is LGHNA and CDR2 is YNFKEQ. V trimming: 4 bases; J trimming: 0 bases; junction bases outside the gene matches: 11. The CDR3 totals 18 residues. The CDR3 sequence is CASSPIRRSGGSTDTQYF. For the CDR3, the DNA is TGTGCCAGCAGCCCGATCCGCCGTAGCGGGGGTAGCACAGATACGCAGTATTTT.

This clone has only a few counts. J is TRBJ1-6 and V is TRBV3-1 (or the pseudogene TRBV3-2), with 11 bases lining up with TRBD1. V shed 4 bases and J 9 bases; nucleotides not matched to a gene: 2. Germline V gene lookup returns CDR1 LGHDT and CDR2 YNNKEL (reference sequence). The CDR3 consists of 14 residues. In DNA, the CDR3 is TGTGCCAGCAGCCTTGGACAGGGGGCTTCACCCCTCCACTTT. Protein product: CASSLGQGASPLHF.

The genes are TRBV10-1 and TRBJ2-1; D may correspond to TRBD1 or TRBD2 (5 bases each). Germline V gene sequence: CDR1 WNHNN, CDR2 SYGVQD (reference sequence). The V gene lost 3 bases and the J gene lost 2 bases, with 14 bases spanning the gap. The CDR3 loop spans 16 amino acids. CDR3 protein: CASSEDTRGAYNEQFF. CDR3 sequence (DNA): TGCGCCAGCAGTGAAGACACTAGGGGCGCCTACAATGAGCAGTTCTTC.

The chain employs TRBV19 and TRBJ2-5; 9 bases agree with TRBD1. The ends lost 3 bases at V and 1 base at J; junction bases unmatched: 6. This CDR3 has 16 residues. Germline V lookup: CDR1 LNHDA, CDR2 SQIVND (reference sequence). CDR3 sequence: CASSITGTGIQETQYF. The CDR3, as DNA: TGTGCCAGTAGTATCACCGGGACAGGGATCCAAGAGACCCAGTACTTC.

The rearrangement uses TRBV5-1 and TRBJ2-7, with 8 nucleotides matching TRBD2. V shed 3 bases, J shed 4 bases, and the junction held 3 bases outside the gene matches. The CDR3 length is 13 residues. The germline V gene encodes CDR1 SGHRS and CDR2 YFSETQ. CDR3 sequence reads: CASSSRGGYEQYF. The CDR3, as DNA: TGCGCCAGCAGCTCCCGGGGGGGGTACGAGCAGTACTTC.

V and J are TRBV7-7 and TRBJ2-2; a possible D gene is TRBD2 (5 bases). With 2 bases removed from V and 6 bases from J, the gap between germline ends came to 16 bases. CDR1 and CDR2 from the germline V gene are SSHAT and FNYEAQ (reference sequence). This CDR3 region has 16 residues. CDR3 region: CASSLSGLGGPGELFF. The CDR3 DNA is TGTGCCAGCAGCTTAAGTGGACTTGGAGGACCCGGGGAGCTGTTTTTT.

The V call is TRBV2, the J call TRBJ1-2; D is perhaps TRBD1 (5 bases). This CDR3 has 15 amino acids. Germline CDR1 reads SNHLY; CDR2 reads FYNNEI. V lost 7 bases and J lost 5, with 20 bases in between. For the CDR3, the DNA is TGTGCCAGCACCCAACGGGGGTGGGAGGCTTATGGCTACACCTTC. Its translation: CASTQRGWEAYGYTF.